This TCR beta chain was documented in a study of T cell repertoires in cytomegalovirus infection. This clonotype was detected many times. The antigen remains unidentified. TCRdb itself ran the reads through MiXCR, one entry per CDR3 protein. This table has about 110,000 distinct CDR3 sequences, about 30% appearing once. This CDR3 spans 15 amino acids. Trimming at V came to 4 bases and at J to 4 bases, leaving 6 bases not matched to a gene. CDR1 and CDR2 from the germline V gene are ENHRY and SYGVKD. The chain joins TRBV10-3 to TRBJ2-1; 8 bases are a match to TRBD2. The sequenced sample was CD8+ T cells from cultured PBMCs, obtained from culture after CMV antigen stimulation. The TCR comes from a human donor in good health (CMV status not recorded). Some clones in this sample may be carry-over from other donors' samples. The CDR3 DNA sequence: TGTGCCATCAGTGGGACGGCGGGGGGTTACAATGAGCAGTTCTTC. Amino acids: CAISGTAGGYNEQFF.